This T cell receptor beta chain was captured by sequencing in a study of CD8+ T cells in alopecia areata. Study-level information: Treated individuals took tofacitinib by mouth, 5 to 10 mg twice daily.

Of note for this clone: Its antigen is unknown.

CDR1 GTSNPN and CDR2 SVGIG come from the germline V gene (reference sequence). The CDR3 has 15 amino acids. V shed 2 bases and J 0 bases; nucleotides not matched to a gene: 6. Study outcomes and limitations: Many expanded lesional clones persisted in scalp and blood during tofacitinib treatment. Compared with normal scalp, lesional scalp had higher clonality and more expanded CD8+ clones.

TCR sequencing used cDNA made by reverse transcription of extracted RNA. Method: immunoSEQ multiplex PCR; TCRdb's copy keeps in-frame clones and lacks some. The sample has over 150,000 clones, more than 45% seen once; the top ten hold 5.5%. The treatment here: oral pan-JAK inhibitor, 5-10 mg twice daily. It was from alopecia areata patients that lesional scalp punch biopsies and peripheral blood were collected. Sequences were derived from CD4+ T cells sorted from blood, sampled at week 24, from a patient treated with tofacitinib. This TCR was recovered from a human donor with alopecia areata. The genes are TRBV30 and TRBJ2-7, with 8 nucleotides matching TRBD1. The CDR3 is CAWSSTGAFSYEQYF. The CDR3, as DNA: TGTGCCTGGAGTTCGACAGGGGCCTTCTCCTACGAGCAGTACTTC.